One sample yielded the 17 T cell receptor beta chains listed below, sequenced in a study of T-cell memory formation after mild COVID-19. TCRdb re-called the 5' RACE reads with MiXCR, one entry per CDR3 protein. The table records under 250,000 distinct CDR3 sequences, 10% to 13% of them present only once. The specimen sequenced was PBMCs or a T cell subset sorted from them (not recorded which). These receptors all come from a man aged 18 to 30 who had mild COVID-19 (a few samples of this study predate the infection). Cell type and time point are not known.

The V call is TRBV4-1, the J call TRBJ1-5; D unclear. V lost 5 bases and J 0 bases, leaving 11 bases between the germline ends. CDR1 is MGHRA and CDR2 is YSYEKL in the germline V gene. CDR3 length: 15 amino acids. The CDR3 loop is CASSEGSTSNQPQHF. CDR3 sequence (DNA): TGCGCCAGCAGCGAAGGCTCCACTAGCAATCAGCCCCAGCATTTT.

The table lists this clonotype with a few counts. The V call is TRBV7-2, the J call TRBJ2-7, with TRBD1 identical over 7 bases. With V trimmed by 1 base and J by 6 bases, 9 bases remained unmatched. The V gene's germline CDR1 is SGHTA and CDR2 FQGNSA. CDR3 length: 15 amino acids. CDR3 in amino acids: CASSLVGGALVEQYV. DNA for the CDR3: TGTGCCAGCAGCTTAGTAGGGGGCGCGTTAGTCGAGCAGTACGTC.

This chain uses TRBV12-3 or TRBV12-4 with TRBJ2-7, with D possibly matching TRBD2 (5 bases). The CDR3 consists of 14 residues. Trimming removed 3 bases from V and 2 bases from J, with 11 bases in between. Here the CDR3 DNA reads TGTGCCAGCAGTTTTCTCGAGGGCCCCTACGAGCAGTACTTC. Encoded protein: CASSFLEGPYEQYF.

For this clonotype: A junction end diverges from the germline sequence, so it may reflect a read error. CDR3 region: CASGLVGDQPQHF. CDR3 in DNA: TGTGCTAGTGGTCTGGTGGGGGATCAGCCCCAGCATTTT. V is TRBV12-5 and J is TRBJ1-5; a possible D gene is TRBD1 (5 bases). The CDR3 is 13 amino acids. Per germline, CDR1 LGHNT and CDR2 FRNRAP.

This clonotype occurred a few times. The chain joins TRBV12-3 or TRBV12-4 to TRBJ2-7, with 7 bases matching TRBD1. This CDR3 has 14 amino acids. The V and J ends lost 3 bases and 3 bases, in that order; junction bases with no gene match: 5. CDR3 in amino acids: CASSFGDRHYEQYF. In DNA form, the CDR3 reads TGTGCCAGCAGTTTCGGGGACAGACACTACGAGCAGTACTTC.

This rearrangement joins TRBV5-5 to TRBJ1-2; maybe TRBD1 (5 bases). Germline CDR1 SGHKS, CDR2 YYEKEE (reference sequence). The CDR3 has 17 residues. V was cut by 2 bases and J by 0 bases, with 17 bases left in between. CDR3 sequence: CASSLQALTASNYGYTF. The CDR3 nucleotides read TGTGCCAGCAGCTTACAAGCCCTGACAGCTTCTAACTATGGCTACACCTTC. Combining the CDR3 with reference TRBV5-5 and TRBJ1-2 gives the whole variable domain DAGVTQSPTHLIKTRGQQVTLRCSPISGHKSVSWYQQVLGQGPQFIFQYYEKEERGRGNFPDRFSARQFPNYSSELNVNALLLGDSALYLCASSLQALTASNYGYTFGSGTRLTVV.

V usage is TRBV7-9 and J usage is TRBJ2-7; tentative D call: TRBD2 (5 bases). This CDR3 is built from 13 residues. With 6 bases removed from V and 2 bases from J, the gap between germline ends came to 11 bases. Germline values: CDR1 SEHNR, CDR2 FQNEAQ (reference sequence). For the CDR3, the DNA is TGTGCCAGCAGTCCGGCGGGTCCCTACGAGCAGTACTTC. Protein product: CASSPAGPYEQYF.

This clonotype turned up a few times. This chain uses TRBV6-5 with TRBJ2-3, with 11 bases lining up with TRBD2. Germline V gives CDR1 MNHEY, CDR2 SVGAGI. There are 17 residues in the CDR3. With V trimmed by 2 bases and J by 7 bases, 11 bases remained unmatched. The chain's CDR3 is CASSYVSGGASPYTQYF. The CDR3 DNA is TGTGCCAGCAGTTACGTTAGCGGGGGGGCCTCCCCTTATACGCAGTATTTT.

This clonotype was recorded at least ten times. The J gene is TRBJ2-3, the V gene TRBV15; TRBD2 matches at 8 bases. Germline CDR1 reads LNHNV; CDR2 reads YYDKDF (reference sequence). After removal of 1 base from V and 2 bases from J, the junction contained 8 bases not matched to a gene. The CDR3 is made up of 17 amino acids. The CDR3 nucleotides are TGTGCCACCAGCAGAGTACGGGGGGGACGTCCCACAGATACGCAGTATTTT. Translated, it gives CATSRVRGGRPTDTQYF.

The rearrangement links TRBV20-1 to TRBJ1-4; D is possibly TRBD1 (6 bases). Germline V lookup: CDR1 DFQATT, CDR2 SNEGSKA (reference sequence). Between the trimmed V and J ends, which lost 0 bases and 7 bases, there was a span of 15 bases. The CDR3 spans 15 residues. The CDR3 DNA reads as TGCAGTGCTAGAGATTCGGGGGGGCCCGGTGAAAAACTGTTTTTT. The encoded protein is CSARDSGGPGEKLFF.

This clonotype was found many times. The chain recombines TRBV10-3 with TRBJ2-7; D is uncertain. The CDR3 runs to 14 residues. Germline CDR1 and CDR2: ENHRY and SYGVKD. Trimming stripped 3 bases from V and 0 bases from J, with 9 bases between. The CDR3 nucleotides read TGTGCCATCAGTGATATCCGCAGCTCCTACGAGCAGTACGTC. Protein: CAISDIRSSYEQYV.

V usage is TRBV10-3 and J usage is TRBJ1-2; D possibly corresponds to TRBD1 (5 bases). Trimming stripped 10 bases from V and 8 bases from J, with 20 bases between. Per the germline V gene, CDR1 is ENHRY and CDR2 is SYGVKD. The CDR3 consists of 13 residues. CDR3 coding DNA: TGTGCCACGACGACAGCCGGGGCATGGGGCTACACCTTC. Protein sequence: CATTTAGAWGYTF.

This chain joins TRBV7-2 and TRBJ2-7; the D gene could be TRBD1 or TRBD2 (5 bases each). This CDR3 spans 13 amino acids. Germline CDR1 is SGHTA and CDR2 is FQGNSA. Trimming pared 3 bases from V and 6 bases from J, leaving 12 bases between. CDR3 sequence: CASSFVLGVEQYF. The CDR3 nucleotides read TGTGCCAGCAGCTTCGTTCTGGGGGTCGAGCAGTACTTC.

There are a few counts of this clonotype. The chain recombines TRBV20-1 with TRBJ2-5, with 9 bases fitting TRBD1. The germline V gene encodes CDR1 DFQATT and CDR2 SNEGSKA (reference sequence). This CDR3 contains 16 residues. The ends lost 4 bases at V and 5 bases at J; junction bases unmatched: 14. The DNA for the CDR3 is TGCAGTGCTACCGGGACAGGGTGGGGAGTTTACGAGACCCAGTACTTC. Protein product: CSATGTGWGVYETQYF.

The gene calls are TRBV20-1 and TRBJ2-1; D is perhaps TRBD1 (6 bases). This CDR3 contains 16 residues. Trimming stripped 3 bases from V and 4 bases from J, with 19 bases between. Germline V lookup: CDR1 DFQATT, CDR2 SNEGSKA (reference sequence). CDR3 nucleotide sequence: TGCAGTGCTAGCCTGAATGGGGGCGTACTATACAATGAGCAGTTCTTC. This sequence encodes CSASLNGGVLYNEQFF.

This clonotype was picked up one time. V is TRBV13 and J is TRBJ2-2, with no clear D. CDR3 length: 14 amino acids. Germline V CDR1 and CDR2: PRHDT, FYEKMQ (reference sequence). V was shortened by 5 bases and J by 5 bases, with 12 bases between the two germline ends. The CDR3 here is CASSRFTLTGELFF. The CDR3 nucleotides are TGTGCCAGCAGCCGATTCACTTTAACCGGGGAGCTGTTTTTT.

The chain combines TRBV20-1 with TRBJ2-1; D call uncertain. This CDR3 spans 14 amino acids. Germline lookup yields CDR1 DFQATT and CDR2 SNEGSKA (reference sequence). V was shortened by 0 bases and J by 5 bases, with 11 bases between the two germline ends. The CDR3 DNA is TGCAGTGCTAGAGATCGATTCCGCGACAATGAGCAGTTCTTC. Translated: CSARDRFRDNEQFF.